This passage covers 21 T cell receptor beta chains from one sample sequenced in a study of Ad26.COV2.S vaccination and SARS-CoV-2 variants. As for treatment: 19 received Ad26.COV2.S at low or high dose, single or two shots; about 5 received placebo; per-sample allocation not given. Specimen acquisition occurred on day 63 following the initial vaccine or placebo injection. Clones were sequenced by immunoSEQ multiplex PCR, and TCRdb holds only the in-frame ones, with some missing. The table lists about 440,000 clones, less than 95% of them singletons. The sample here was peripheral blood, taken in a trial of Ad26.COV2.S vaccine versus placebo. These receptors all come from a person between 18 and 65 years old who received the Ad26.COV2.S COVID-19 vaccine or a placebo.

This sequence joins TRBV7-2 and TRBJ2-7; 8 nucleotides match TRBD2. This CDR3 contains 15 residues. Germline lookup yields CDR1 SGHTA and CDR2 FQGNSA. J lost 7 bases, V lost 5 bases, and 13 bases had no gene match. CDR3 DNA sequence: TGTGCCAGCAGCGCCCGACCGGGGGGGGCGCGAGAGCAGTACTTC. Translating gives CASSARPGGAREQYF.

As regards this clone: This sample includes further DNA sequences coding for the same CDR3. The genes are TRBV12-3 or TRBV12-4 and TRBJ2-7; the D call may be TRBD1 or TRBD2 (5 bases each). The V end was cut by 5 bases, the J end by 2 bases, with 10 bases between. This CDR3 is 13 amino acids long. The CDR3 is CASSPGTPYEQYF. The CDR3 DNA is TGTGCCAGCAGTCCCGGGACCCCCTACGAGCAGTACTTC.

The gene calls are TRBV19 and TRBJ2-5; perhaps TRBD1 as D (5 bases). The V and J ends lost 4 bases and 2 bases respectively, with 8 bases between them. Per the germline V gene, CDR1 is LNHDA and CDR2 is SQIVND (reference sequence). The CDR3 sequence is 13 residues long. CDR3 residues: CASSTGYQETQYF. The CDR3 region has the DNA TGTGCCAGTAGTACAGGGTATCAAGAGACCCAGTACTTC.

For this clone: This sample also contains other DNA sequences that code for the same CDR3. The J gene is TRBJ2-7, the V gene TRBV20-1; unclear D gene. The CDR3 is 11 amino acids. Germline CDR1 reads DFQATT; CDR2 reads SNEGSKA (reference sequence). Trimming cost V 3 bases and J 7 bases, with 10 bases left between them. As DNA, the CDR3 is TGCAGTGCTAGCGCCAGCCGGGAGCAGTACTTC. Amino acid sequence: CSASASREQYF.

This clone was counted only a few times. The chain carries TRBV12-3 or TRBV12-4 and TRBJ1-1; weak D call: TRBD1 (6 bases). V lost 3 bases, J lost 6 bases, and 11 bases lay in between. There are 13 residues in the CDR3. Here the CDR3 DNA reads TGTGCCAGCAGTTTCGCAGGGGCCCCTGAAGCTTTCTTT. Translation: CASSFAGAPEAFF.

This rearrangement joins TRBV9 to TRBJ2-3, with D tentatively TRBD1 or TRBD2 (5 bases each). CDR3 length: 16 residues. Germline V CDR1 and CDR2: SGDLS, YYNGEE. Trimming took off 3 bases at V and 2 bases at J, with 16 bases between the two ends. The CDR3: CASSANRDGTTDTQYF. The CDR3 DNA sequence: TGTGCCAGCAGCGCGAACCGGGACGGTACCACAGATACGCAGTATTTT.

The chain uses TRBV7-2 and TRBJ2-1; TRBD1 agrees at 12 bases. CDR1 and CDR2 from the germline V gene are SGHTA and FQGNSA. Trimming removed 1 base from V and 6 bases from J; junction bases left unmatched: 4. This CDR3 comprises 16 residues. The CDR3 bases are TGTGCCAGCAGCTTAGTAGGGACAGGGGGCCGCAATGAGCAGTTCTTC. Its protein is CASSLVGTGGRNEQFF.

The chain links TRBV5-1 to TRBJ2-5, with 8 bases aligning to TRBD1. CDR1 and CDR2 (germline): SGHRS, YFSETQ. This CDR3 has 18 residues. Germline trimming cut 0 bases from V and 1 base from J; bases unmatched to any gene: 11. Here the CDR3 DNA reads TGCGCCAGCAGCTTGGTCGGACAGGGAATAGATTTCCAAGAGACCCAGTACTTC. Translating it yields CASSLVGQGIDFQETQYF.

The chain employs TRBV6-5 and TRBJ1-2; weak D call: TRBD1 (5 bases). Germline V gene lookup returns CDR1 MNHEY and CDR2 SVGAGI. CDR3 length equals 13 residues. Trimming took 6 bases from V and 3 from J, leaving 11 bases between them. In DNA, the CDR3 is TGTGCCAGCAGCCGCGACAGTGACTATGGCTACACCTTC. Translated, it gives CASSRDSDYGYTF.

V usage is TRBV6-2 or TRBV6-3 and J usage is TRBJ2-6; 8 bases are shared with TRBD1. Germline CDR1 and CDR2: MNHEY and SVGEGT. Germline trimming cut 6 bases from V and 1 base from J; bases unmatched to any gene: 8. This CDR3 region has 17 residues. In DNA form, the CDR3 reads TGTGCCAGCAGCCATCGACAGGGGAGGTCTGGGGCCAACGTCCTGACTTTC. Its protein is CASSHRQGRSGANVLTF.

In the case of this clone: This sample also contains other DNA sequences that code for the same CDR3. The chain recombines TRBV5-1 with TRBJ2-5, with no clear D. Germline assignment: CDR1 SGHRS and CDR2 YFSETQ. V was shortened by 4 bases and J by 5 bases, with 9 bases between the two germline ends. The CDR3 is 12 amino acids. The CDR3 loop is CASSPGRETQYF. The CDR3 bases are TGCGCCAGCAGCCCCGGACGGGAGACCCAGTACTTC.

As concerns this clone: Other DNA variants within this sample encode the same CDR3. This rearrangement joins TRBV24-1 to TRBJ2-3, with D maybe TRBD1 (6 bases). Trimming cost V 3 bases and J 1 base, with 10 bases left between them. Germline CDR1 reads KGHDR; CDR2 reads SFDVKD. This CDR3 spans 15 amino acids. The CDR3: CATSDLDRGTDTQYF. The CDR3, as DNA: TGTGCCACCAGTGATCTGGACAGAGGCACAGATACGCAGTATTTT.

This clone was counted at least ten times. The chain links TRBV6-2 or TRBV6-3 to TRBJ2-2; 8 nucleotides line up with TRBD2. The CDR3 totals 14 residues. J lost 6 bases, V lost 0 bases, and 0 bases had no gene match. CDR1 and CDR2 (germline): MNHEY, SVGEGT. The CDR3 protein is CASSYSTSAGELFF. CDR3 in DNA: TGTGCCAGCAGTTACTCGACTAGCGCCGGGGAGCTGTTTTTT.

The rearrangement links TRBV2 to TRBJ1-6; TRBD1 matches 7 bases. Trimming removed 6 bases from V and 7 bases from J; junction bases left unmatched: 9. The germline CDR1 and CDR2 sequences are SNHLY and FYNNEI. The CDR3 spans 15 residues. The DNA for the CDR3 is TGTGCCAGCAGCGACTACCGGGACAGCAATTCACCCCTCCACTTT. Its translation: CASSDYRDSNSPLHF.

This clone has only a few counts. The J gene is TRBJ2-1, the V gene TRBV7-9; D may be TRBD1 (6 bases). Germline V gene lookup returns CDR1 SEHNR and CDR2 FQNEAQ (reference sequence). The CDR3 runs 15 residues. V was pared by 8 bases and J by 4 bases, with 18 bases between. For the CDR3, the DNA is TGTGCCAGCGTCGAACAGGGTTTCCCTTACAATGAGCAGTTCTTC. Residues: CASVEQGFPYNEQFF.

The chain employs TRBV7-9 and TRBJ2-5; D gene uncertain. CDR1 and CDR2 (germline): SEHNR, FQNEAQ (reference sequence). With 5 bases removed from V and 0 bases from J, the gap between germline ends came to 4 bases. The CDR3 extends over 12 amino acids. The CDR3 nucleotides are TGTGCCAGCAGCCGGGACCAAGAGACCCAGTACTTC. This sequence encodes CASSRDQETQYF.

The V and J genes are TRBV5-4 and TRBJ2-5, with D perhaps matching TRBD2 (5 bases). The CDR3 loop spans 16 amino acids. CDR1 and CDR2 from the germline V gene are SGHNT and YYREEE (reference sequence). The V gene lost 4 bases and the J gene lost 1 base, with 17 bases spanning the gap. As DNA, the CDR3 is TGTGCCAGCAGCCGTAGGATCCTAGCAGCCCAAGAGACCCAGTACTTC. This encodes CASSRRILAAQETQYF.

Many counts were recorded for this clone. The J gene is TRBJ2-1, the V gene TRBV7-3; weak D call: TRBD2 (5 bases). The CDR3 has 15 amino acids. Looked up from germline, CDR1 is SGHTA and CDR2 is FQGTGA. V shed 3 bases and J shed 5 bases, with 14 bases lying between them. The CDR3 sequence is CASSFPNGLHNEQFF. The CDR3 DNA follows: TGTGCCAGCAGCTTCCCCAACGGACTTCACAATGAGCAGTTCTTC.

The chain has TRBV19 and TRBJ2-2; no reliable D call. The germline V gene encodes CDR1 LNHDA and CDR2 SQIVND (reference sequence). This CDR3 region has 14 residues. V was shortened by 5 bases and J by 1 base, with 8 bases between the two germline ends. CDR3 sequence: CASSPKRNTGELFF. As DNA, the CDR3 is TGTGCCAGTAGTCCTAAGCGGAACACCGGGGAGCTGTTTTTT.

The chain recombines TRBV6-2 or TRBV6-3 with TRBJ2-5, with D unclear. Deletions cut 0 bases from V and 0 bases from J, with 8 bases between. The CDR3 contains 15 residues. CDR1 and CDR2 (germline): MNHEY, SVGEGT. The CDR3 loop reads CASSYSGINQETQYF. CDR3 DNA: TGTGCCAGCAGTTACTCGGGGATAAACCAAGAGACCCAGTACTTC.

This chain joins TRBV27 and TRBJ2-3; 7 positions match TRBD1. This CDR3 contains 14 residues. Germline trimming cut 6 bases from V and 5 bases from J; bases unmatched to any gene: 8. Germline lookup yields CDR1 MNHEY and CDR2 SMNVEV (reference sequence). The CDR3 here is CASSHGQVGDTQYF. CDR3 sequence (DNA): TGTGCCAGCAGCCATGGACAGGTTGGAGATACGCAGTATTTT.